Reported below is one TCR beta chain. In the authors' methods: From reference gene primer amplification, estimates of nucleated cell counts were derived. Sequencing used immunoSEQ multiplex PCR; TCRdb keeps in-frame clones, though not all of them. Clone size and V and J calls were adopted from that table, with D and trimming inferred from the DNA. Among approximately 470,000 clones listed, roughly 87% were seen once. This specimen belongs to a study of blood T cell repertoires in COVID-19. Germline loops: CDR1 MDHEN, CDR2 SYDVKM. V lost 3 bases to trimming and J lost 4 bases, with 15 bases between them. The CDR3 is 15 residues long. Participants were aged about 18 to 90 years, lived in 25 or so US areas, and enrolled virtually. Membership in each cohort depended on participant-reported clinical history. Two consecutive negative NP/OP PCR tests, clearance, or resolved symptoms defined Cohort 3 recovery.

The sequenced sample consisted of PBMCs or T cells enriched from blood (not recorded which). The source of this sequence is a woman aged 18-29 years who had recovered from COVID-19. The chain combines TRBV28 with TRBJ1-1; the D gene is possibly TRBD1 (5 bases). The CDR3 loop reads CASSLGHSWGTEAFF. CDR3 bases: TGTGCCAGCAGTTTGGGGCACAGCTGGGGCACTGAAGCTTTCTTT.